This T cell receptor beta chain was retrieved from a study of blood T cell repertoires in COVID-19. About the study: The United States, Italy and Spain were the sources of the acute and convalescent COVID-19 samples. From T cells, B-cell-depleted T cells, or PBMCs came the material, which was cDNA or gDNA.

In germline, CDR1 is KGHSH, CDR2 LQKENI. The CDR3 totals 15 residues. The V end lost 3 bases, the J end lost 1 base, and 12 bases lay between the germline ends. In the source study's methods: Amplifying reference gene primers gave estimates of nucleated cell counts. Some clones are missing from TCRdb's copy, which holds only in-frame ones; the method was immunoSEQ multiplex PCR. V, J and clone size derive from that table, while D and trimming were established from the DNA sequence. This table holds fewer than 350,000 clones, approximately 83% found once. The sequenced sample consisted of peripheral blood. The gene calls are TRBV18 and TRBJ2-5; D may be TRBD2 (6 bases). This receptor was obtained from a woman in her twenties or thirties who had recovered from COVID-19. The CDR3 DNA reads TGTGCCAGCTCACCGCCGGGACTGCCCCAAGAGACCCAGTACTTC. As protein: CASSPPGLPQETQYF.